These T cell receptor beta chains were read from a single sample in a study of T cell responses to AZD1222 COVID-19 vaccine. Assay: immunoSEQ multiplex PCR; the TCRdb copy retains only in-frame clones and omits some. Here the sample spans under 110,000 clones, around 90% being singletons. Material: peripheral blood, obtained on day 0 of AZD1222 vaccination. The origin of the receptors is an adult in good health. Each CDR3 is given with its conserved first and last residue.

J gene: TRBJ1-6
CDR3 length: 15
V gene: TRBV6-5
CDR3 protein: CASSLQEGRSSPLHF

J gene: TRBJ2-4
CDR3 length: 14
V gene: TRBV4-1
CDR3 protein: CASSQDAGRDIQYF

J gene: TRBJ2-7
CDR3 length: 14
V gene: TRBV16
CDR3 protein: CASSQLRESYEQYF

J gene: TRBJ2-5
CDR3 length: 13
V gene: TRBV6-1
CDR3 protein: CASSEEGRETQYF

J gene: TRBJ1-2
CDR3 length: 11
V gene: TRBV20-1
CDR3 protein: CSSPTGAGYTF

J gene: TRBJ2-7
CDR3 length: 15
V gene: TRBV5-1
CDR3 protein: CASSQDYHITYEQYF

J gene: TRBJ1-6
CDR3 length: 15
V gene: TRBV6-5
CDR3 protein: CASSYGDREDSPLHF

J gene: TRBJ1-5
CDR3 length: 17
V gene: TRBV6-1
CDR3 protein: CASSASGQGWSNQPQHF

J gene: TRBJ2-1
CDR3 length: 13
V gene: TRBV7-2
CDR3 protein: CASSFPDRGPWFF

J gene: TRBJ1-5
CDR3 length: 14
V gene: TRBV19
CDR3 protein: CASLGPFGNQPQHF

J gene: TRBJ1-2
CDR3 length: 15
V gene: TRBV5-4
CDR3 protein: CASSPWTLVLYGYTF

J gene: TRBJ2-7
CDR3 length: 15
V gene: TRBV19
CDR3 protein: CASRPLAGGPDEQYF

J gene: TRBJ2-1
CDR3 length: 11
V gene: TRBV20-1
CDR3 protein: CSARGRLVQFF

J gene: TRBJ2-2
CDR3 length: 13
V gene: TRBV10-3
CDR3 protein: CAIKGDGVGELFF

J gene: TRBJ1-1
CDR3 length: 13
V gene: TRBV6-6
CDR3 protein: CASSDVDRGQSFF

J gene: TRBJ2-3
CDR3 length: 17
V gene: TRBV4-2
CDR3 protein: CASSQDSWTGGIDTQYF

J gene: TRBJ2-1
CDR3 length: 15
V gene: TRBV29-1
CDR3 protein: CSAGEPGQGYNEQFF

J gene: TRBJ2-7
CDR3 length: 16
V gene: TRBV23-1
CDR3 protein: CASSQRRGTGRREQYF

J gene: TRBJ1-1
CDR3 length: 14
V gene: TRBV5-4
CDR3 protein: CASSAEGWNTEAFF

J gene: TRBJ1-1
CDR3 length: 14
V gene: TRBV18
CDR3 protein: CASSPGTVNTEAFF

J gene: TRBJ2-7
CDR3 length: 15
V gene: TRBV6-5
CDR3 protein: CASREDRGNSYEQYF

J gene: TRBJ1-1
CDR3 length: 12
V gene: TRBV5-4
CDR3 protein: CASSLWTGQAFF

J gene: TRBJ2-7
CDR3 length: 15
V gene: TRBV7-2
CDR3 protein: CASAPEGQRSYEQYF

J gene: TRBJ2-5
CDR3 length: 12
V gene: TRBV12-3/TRBV12-4
CDR3 protein: CASSLIVETQYF

J gene: TRBJ2-1
CDR3 length: 20
V gene: TRBV14
CDR3 protein: CASSRSPGQGAGESYNEQFF

J gene: TRBJ2-5
CDR3 length: 12
V gene: TRBV6-2/TRBV6-3
CDR3 protein: CASSPKAGTQYF

J gene: TRBJ1-6
CDR3 length: 12
V gene: TRBV9
CDR3 protein: CASSGSNSPLHF